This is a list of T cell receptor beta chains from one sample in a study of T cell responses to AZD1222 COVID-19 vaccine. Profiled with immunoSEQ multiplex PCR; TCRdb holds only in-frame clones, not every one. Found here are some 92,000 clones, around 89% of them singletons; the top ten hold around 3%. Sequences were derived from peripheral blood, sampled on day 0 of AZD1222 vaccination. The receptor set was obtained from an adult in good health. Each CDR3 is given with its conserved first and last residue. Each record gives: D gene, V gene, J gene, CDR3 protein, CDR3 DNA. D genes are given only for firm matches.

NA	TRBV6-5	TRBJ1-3	CATSADTIYF	TGTGCCACTTCAGCGGACACCATATATTTT
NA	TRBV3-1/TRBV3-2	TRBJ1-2	CASLHRDRGYTF	TGTGCCAGCCTACACCGAGATCGGGGCTACACCTTC
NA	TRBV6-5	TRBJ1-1	CASTLGQGDTEAFF	TGTGCCAGCACTCTAGGGCAGGGAGACACTGAAGCTTTCTTT
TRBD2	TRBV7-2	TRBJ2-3	CASSFPIAGFTDTQYF	TGTGCCAGCAGCTTTCCTATAGCGGGATTCACAGATACGCAGTATTTT
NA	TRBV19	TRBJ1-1	CASSIRADTNTEAFF	TGTGCCAGTAGTATACGGGCAGACACGAACACTGAAGCTTTCTTT
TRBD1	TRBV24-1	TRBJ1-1	CATSDTGTGGEDAFF	TGTGCCACCAGCGACACCGGGACAGGGGGCGAGGACGCTTTCTTT
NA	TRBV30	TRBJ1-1	CAWSVGDGLNTEAFF	TGTGCCTGGAGTGTAGGTGACGGCCTTAACACTGAAGCTTTCTTT
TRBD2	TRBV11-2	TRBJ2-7	CASSLVPSGSEQYF	TGTGCCAGCAGCTTAGTCCCTAGCGGGAGCGAGCAGTACTTC
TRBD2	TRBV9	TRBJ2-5	CASSVTSGMGSETQYF	TGTGCCAGCAGCGTAACTAGCGGGATGGGCTCGGAGACCCAGTACTTC
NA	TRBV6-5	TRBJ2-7	CASSYKAGSYEQYF	TGTGCCAGCAGTTACAAGGCAGGTTCTTACGAGCAGTACTTC
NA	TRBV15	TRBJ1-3	CATSRDLGFGNTIYF	TGTGCCACCAGCAGAGATTTAGGGTTCGGAAACACCATATATTTT
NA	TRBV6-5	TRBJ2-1	CASSKSGVSYNEQFF	TGTGCCAGCAGCAAGTCCGGGGTCTCCTACAATGAGCAGTTCTTC
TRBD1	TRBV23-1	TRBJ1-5	CASKKGASNQPQHF	TGCGCCAGCAAAAAGGGGGCTAGCAATCAGCCCCAGCATTTT
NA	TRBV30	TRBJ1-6	CAWSVEQGGSPLHF	TGTGCCTGGAGTGTAGAACAGGGCGGTTCACCCCTCCACTTT
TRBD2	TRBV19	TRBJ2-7	CASSSDASGRASGRRLNYEQYF	TGTGCCAGTAGTTCCGACGCTAGCGGGAGGGCTTCGGGGCGGAGACTGAACTACGAGCAGTACTTC
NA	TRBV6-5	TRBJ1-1	CASSYQAEVTEAFF	TGTGCCAGCAGTTACCAGGCCGAGGTAACTGAAGCTTTCTTT
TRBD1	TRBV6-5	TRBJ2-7	CASRTGAQSYEQYF	TGTGCCAGCAGGACAGGGGCGCAGTCCTACGAGCAGTACTTC
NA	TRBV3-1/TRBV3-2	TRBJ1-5	CASSQDHAGHGNQPQHF	TGTGCCAGCAGCCAAGATCATGCGGGGCACGGCAATCAGCCCCAGCATTTT
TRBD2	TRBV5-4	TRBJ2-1	CASSLRTSGRSSEQFF	TGTGCCAGCAGTTTGAGGACTAGCGGGAGGTCGAGTGAGCAGTTCTTC
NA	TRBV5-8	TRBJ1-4	CASSPWGDTSEKLFF	TGTGCCAGCAGCCCTTGGGGGGACACCTCGGAAAAACTGTTTTTT
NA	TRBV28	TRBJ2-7	CASSFYPGHGDLPYEQYF	TGTGCCAGCAGTTTTTATCCGGGACATGGGGATCTACCCTACGAGCAGTACTTC
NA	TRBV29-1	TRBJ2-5	CSVGPSQETQYF	TGCAGCGTTGGTCCCAGTCAAGAGACCCAGTACTTC
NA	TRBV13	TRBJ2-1	CASSLSWGSFSYNEQFF	TGTGCCAGCAGCTTAAGTTGGGGCTCTTTCTCCTACAATGAGCAGTTCTTC
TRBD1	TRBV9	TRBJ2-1	CASSVRDRDYNEQFF	TGTGCCAGCAGCGTGAGAGACAGGGACTACAATGAGCAGTTCTTC
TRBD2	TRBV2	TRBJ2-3	CASSQLASADTQYF	TGTGCCAGCAGTCAACTAGCGTCCGCAGATACGCAGTATTTT
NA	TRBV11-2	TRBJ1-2	CASSLTGATRYGYTF	TGTGCCAGCAGCTTAACTGGGGCCACCCGCTATGGCTACACCTTC
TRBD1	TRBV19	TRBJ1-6	CASSPNRDRGIAPLHF	TGTGCCAGTAGTCCTAACCGGGACAGGGGGATTGCACCCCTCCACTTT
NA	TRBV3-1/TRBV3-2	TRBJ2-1	CASSPLVGNNEQFF	TGTGCCAGCAGCCCGCTAGTGGGAAACAATGAGCAGTTCTTC
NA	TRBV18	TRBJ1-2	CASSPGRENYGYTF	TGTGCCAGCTCACCGGGGCGTGAAAACTATGGCTACACCTTC